This entry lists 20 T cell receptor beta chains sequenced from one sample in a study of blood T cell repertoires in COVID-19. Libraries were prepared by immunoSEQ multiplex PCR; TCRdb keeps only in-frame clonotypes and omits some of them. The sample holds about 93,000 clones; 80% are singletons and the top ten take around 17%. Sequences were obtained from peripheral blood. These receptors were taken from a human donor in a cohort sampled during active COVID-19.

This clone was counted between two and nine times. The chain links TRBV6-5 to TRBJ2-7, with D possibly being TRBD1 (6 bases). V was clipped by 7 bases and J by 0 bases, with 10 bases between them. Germline CDR1 reads MNHEY; CDR2 reads SVGAGI. The length of the CDR3 is 13 residues. This CDR3 reads CASIGQFSYEQYF. As DNA, the CDR3 is TGTGCCAGCATCGGACAGTTCTCCTACGAGCAGTACTTC.

V usage is TRBV29-1 and J usage is TRBJ1-3; tentative D call: TRBD1 (6 bases). This CDR3 is 14 amino acids long. The V end was cut by 5 bases, the J end by 2 bases, with 13 bases between. Germline-derived CDR1 and CDR2 are SQVTM and ANQGSEA. DNA for the CDR3: TGCAGCGTTCAGGGTACAGGGACTGGAAACACCATATATTTT. Translation gives CSVQGTGTGNTIYF. The full variable domain, with the rest looked up from reference TRBV29-1 and TRBJ1-3, is SAVISQKPSRDICQRGTSLTIQCQVDSQVTMMFWYRQQPGQSLTLIATANQGSEATYESGFVIDKFPISRPNLTFSTLTVSNMSPEDSSIYLCSVQGTGTGNTIYFGEGSWLTVV.

About this clone itself: This CDR3 is missing its conserved last phenylalanine or tryptophan, likely due to a read error. This chain links TRBV28 with TRBJ1-2, with a possible D match to TRBD1 (6 bases). The DNA end lines up better with TRBJ2-7; the J call may be wrong. The CDR3 is made up of 11 amino acids. Looked up from germline, CDR1 is MDHEN and CDR2 is SYDVKM. The CDR3 region has the DNA TGTGCCACCCGGTATGGGGACATACAGTACATC. Its translation is CATRYGDIQYI.

This clone was picked up a small number of times. V usage is TRBV7-2 and J usage is TRBJ2-4; D gene uncertain. Per germline, CDR1 SGHTA and CDR2 FQGNSA. With 0 bases removed from V and 4 bases from J, the gap between germline ends came to 10 bases. This CDR3 spans 15 amino acids. The CDR3 here is CASSLAVRRKNIQYF. CDR3 coding DNA: TGTGCCAGCAGCTTAGCTGTACGGCGGAAAAACATTCAGTACTTC.

The chain is built from TRBV6-2 or TRBV6-3 and TRBJ2-3, with D perhaps matching TRBD1 (5 bases). Germline CDR1 reads MNHEY; CDR2 reads SVGEGT. The ends were cut back, 2 bases at V and 2 bases at J, with 11 bases in the middle. The length of the CDR3 is 15 residues. The CDR3 loop is CASSYTDTNTDTQYF. In DNA form, the CDR3 reads TGTGCCAGCAGTTACACGGACACAAACACAGATACGCAGTATTTT.

The genes are TRBV28 and TRBJ1-1, with 7 nucleotides matching TRBD1. J was trimmed by 11 bases and V by 4 bases; bases with no gene match: 7. Germline V lookup: CDR1 MDHEN, CDR2 SYDVKM. CDR3 length equals 12 residues. The CDR3 nucleotides read TGTGCCAGCAGTTACGCACAGGGGTGGGCTTTCTTT. As protein: CASSYAQGWAFF. Variable domain in full (rest from reference TRBV28 and TRBJ1-1): DVKVTQSSRYLVKRTGEKVFLECVQDMDHENMFWYRQDPGLGLRLIYFSYDVKMKEKGDIPEGYSVSREKKERFSLILESASTNQTSMYLCASSYAQGWAFFGQGTRLTVV.

V and J are TRBV24-1 and TRBJ2-2; 12 bases line up with TRBD1. The trim removed 8 bases at V and 4 bases at J, leaving 1 base unmatched. The CDR3 is 14 amino acids. Germline V gene data show CDR1 as KGHDR and CDR2 as SFDVKD. This CDR3 is CATKGQGATGELFF. The CDR3 DNA is TGTGCCACCAAGGGACAGGGGGCCACCGGGGAGCTGTTTTTT.

The rearrangement joins TRBV10-3 to TRBJ2-7, with 10 bases matching TRBD2. Germline CDR1 and CDR2: ENHRY and SYGVKD. The CDR3 is 14 residues long. Unmatched junction bases numbered 3, after V lost 2 bases and J lost 5 bases. CDR3 residues: CAISELAGVNEQYF. The CDR3, as DNA: TGTGCCATCAGTGAGCTAGCGGGAGTGAACGAGCAGTACTTC.

In its sample, this clone was seen a few times. J is TRBJ2-1 and V is TRBV18, with D perhaps TRBD1 (6 bases). The CDR3 consists of 15 residues. Germline CDR1 reads KGHSH; CDR2 reads LQKENI. The V and J ends lost 3 bases and 0 bases respectively, with 9 bases between them. CDR3 bases: TGTGCCAGCTCACCGGACAGCAGCTCCTACAATGAGCAGTTCTTC. Translated: CASSPDSSSYNEQFF.

The chain links TRBV11-3 to TRBJ2-2, with 8 positions matching TRBD1. The length of the CDR3 is 13 residues. Trimming took 5 bases from V and 7 from J; bases not matched to a gene: 3. CDR1 SGHNT and CDR2 YENEEA come from the germline V gene. The CDR3 sequence: CASSPQGVGELFF. CDR3 in DNA: TGTGCCAGCAGCCCACAGGGGGTCGGGGAGCTGTTTTTT.

This chain joins TRBV2 and TRBJ1-1, with 9 bases aligning to TRBD1. Trimming cost V 5 bases and J 12 bases; bases outside gene matches: 7. The CDR3 runs to 12 residues. CDR1 is SNHLY, CDR2 FYNNEI, per germline. The CDR3 DNA reads as TGTGCCAGCAGTCCCGGGACAGGGACTTCTTTCTTT. It specifies CASSPGTGTSFF. The entire variable domain, with the rest obtained from reference TRBV2 and TRBJ1-1, is as follows: EPEVTQTPSHQVTQMGQEVILRCVPISNHLYFYWYRQILGQKVEFLVSFYNNEISEKSEIFDDQFSVERPDGSNFTLKIRSTKLEDSAMYFCASSPGTGTSFFGQGTRLTVV.

This sequence joins TRBV4-1 and TRBJ1-2; tentative D call: TRBD1 (5 bases). Germline assignment: CDR1 MGHRA and CDR2 YSYEKL. This CDR3 is 18 amino acids long. Deletions cut 0 bases from V and 8 bases from J, with 25 bases between. The DNA for the CDR3 is TGCGCCAGCAGCCAAGATGAAACCAGAACCGGGACTGGCGGGGGCTACACCTTC. This encodes CASSQDETRTGTGGGYTF.

The chain employs TRBV6-6 and TRBJ2-2; 10 bases match TRBD2. J gave up 4 bases and V 7 bases, and 3 bases lay outside the gene matches. Germline CDR1 reads MNHNY; CDR2 reads SVGAGI (reference sequence). The CDR3 has 14 residues. CDR3 DNA sequence: TGTGCCAGCATTTTAGCGGGGGGCACCGGGGAGCTGTTTTTT. This encodes CASILAGGTGELFF.

The rearrangement joins TRBV12-5 to TRBJ2-7; perhaps TRBD2 as D (6 bases). CDR1 LGHNT and CDR2 FRNRAP come from the germline V gene. V was cut by 3 bases and J by 2 bases, with 17 bases left in between. This CDR3 has 16 amino acids. DNA for the CDR3: TGTGCTAGTGGTTTTAGAACCGGGACTGCCGCCTACGAGCAGTACTTC. Its translation: CASGFRTGTAAYEQYF.

The rearrangement uses TRBV5-1 and TRBJ2-1, with D tentatively TRBD1 (6 bases). The germline gives CDR1 SGHRS, CDR2 YFSETQ. The CDR3 length is 15 residues. With 3 bases removed from V and 6 bases from J, the gap between germline ends came to 16 bases. CDR3 bases: TGCGCCAGCAGCTCAGGGGCAGGTGCTCTCAATGAGCAGTTCTTC. Translating gives CASSSGAGALNEQFF.

This clone came up a few times. The chain couples TRBV28 to TRBJ2-1; TRBD2 matches at 12 bases. Germline V gives CDR1 MDHEN, CDR2 SYDVKM. After removal of 8 bases from V and 7 bases from J, the junction contained 15 bases not matched to a gene. The CDR3 is 17 amino acids. The CDR3 coding sequence is TGTGCCAGCTTAGCTAGCGGGAGGGTGAGGGCCGGTAATGAGCAGTTCTTC. It is translated as CASLASGRVRAGNEQFF.

The rearrangement links TRBV5-1 to TRBJ1-4; 7 positions match TRBD1. Germline CDR1 is SGHRS and CDR2 is YFSETQ. V shed 7 bases, J shed 0 bases, and the junction held 3 bases outside the gene matches. CDR3 length: 14 amino acids. The CDR3 DNA reads TGCGCCAGCCGGGGACAGCCAACTAATGAAAAACTGTTTTTT. Its protein is CASRGQPTNEKLFF.

The chain uses TRBV14 and TRBJ2-6, with TRBD1 as a possible D gene (6 bases). The CDR3 sequence is 19 residues long. Germline V gene sequence: CDR1 SGHDN, CDR2 FVKESK. V lost 1 base and J 1 base, leaving 17 bases between the germline ends. CDR3: CASSQVRGNSWSGANVLTF. The CDR3 region has the DNA TGTGCCAGCAGCCAAGTCAGGGGAAACTCTTGGTCTGGGGCCAACGTCCTGACTTTC.

This chain joins TRBV6-6 and TRBJ1-1, with D tentatively TRBD1 (5 bases). V was trimmed by 5 bases and J by 0 bases, leaving 10 bases between them. The CDR3 sequence is 14 residues long. Germline-derived CDR1 and CDR2 are MNHNY and SVGAGI (reference sequence). Here the CDR3 DNA reads TGTGCCAGCAGTCAACAGGTTCTGAACACTGAAGCTTTCTTT. Protein sequence: CASSQQVLNTEAFF.

This chain joins TRBV7-3 and TRBJ2-3, with a possible D match to TRBD2 (6 bases). Germline V lookup: CDR1 SGHTA, CDR2 FQGTGA. V lost 1 base and J 2 bases, leaving 10 bases between the germline ends. The CDR3 has 15 amino acids. CDR3 protein: CASSLSGVTTDTQYF. The DNA of the CDR3 is TGTGCCAGCAGCTTAAGCGGGGTAACCACAGATACGCAGTATTTT.